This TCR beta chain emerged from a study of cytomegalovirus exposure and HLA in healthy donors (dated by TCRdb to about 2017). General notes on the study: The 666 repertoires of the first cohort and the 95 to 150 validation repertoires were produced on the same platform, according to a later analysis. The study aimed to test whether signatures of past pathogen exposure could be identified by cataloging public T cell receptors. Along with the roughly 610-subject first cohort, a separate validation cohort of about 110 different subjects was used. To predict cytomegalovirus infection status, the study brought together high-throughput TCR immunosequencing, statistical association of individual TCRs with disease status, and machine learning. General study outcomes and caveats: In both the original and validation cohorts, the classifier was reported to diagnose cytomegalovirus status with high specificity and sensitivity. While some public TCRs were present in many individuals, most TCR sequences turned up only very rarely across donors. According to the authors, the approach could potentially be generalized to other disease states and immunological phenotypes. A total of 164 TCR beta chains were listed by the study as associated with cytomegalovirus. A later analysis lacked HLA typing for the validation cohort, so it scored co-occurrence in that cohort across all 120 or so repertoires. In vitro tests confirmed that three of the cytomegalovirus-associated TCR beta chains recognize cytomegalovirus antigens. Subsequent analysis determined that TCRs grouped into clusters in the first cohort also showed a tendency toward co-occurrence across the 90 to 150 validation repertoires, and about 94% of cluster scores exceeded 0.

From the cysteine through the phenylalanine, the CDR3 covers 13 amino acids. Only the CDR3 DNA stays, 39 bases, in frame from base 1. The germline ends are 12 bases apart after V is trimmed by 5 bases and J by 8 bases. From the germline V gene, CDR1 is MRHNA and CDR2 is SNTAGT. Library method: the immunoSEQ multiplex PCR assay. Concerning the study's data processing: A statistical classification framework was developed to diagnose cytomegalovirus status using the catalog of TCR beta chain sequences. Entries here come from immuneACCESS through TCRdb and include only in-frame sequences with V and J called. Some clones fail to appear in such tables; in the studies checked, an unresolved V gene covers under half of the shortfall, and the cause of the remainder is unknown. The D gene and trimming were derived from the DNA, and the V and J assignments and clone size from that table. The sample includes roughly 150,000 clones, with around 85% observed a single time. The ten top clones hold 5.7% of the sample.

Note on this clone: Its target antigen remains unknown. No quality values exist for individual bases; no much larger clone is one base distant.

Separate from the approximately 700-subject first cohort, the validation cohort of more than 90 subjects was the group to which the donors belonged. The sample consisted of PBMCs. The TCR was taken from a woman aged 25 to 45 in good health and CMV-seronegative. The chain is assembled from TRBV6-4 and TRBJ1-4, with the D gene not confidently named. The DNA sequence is TGTGCCAGCAGTTACGGTTTTGAGGAAAAACTGTTTTTT. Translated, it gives CASSYGFEEKLFF.